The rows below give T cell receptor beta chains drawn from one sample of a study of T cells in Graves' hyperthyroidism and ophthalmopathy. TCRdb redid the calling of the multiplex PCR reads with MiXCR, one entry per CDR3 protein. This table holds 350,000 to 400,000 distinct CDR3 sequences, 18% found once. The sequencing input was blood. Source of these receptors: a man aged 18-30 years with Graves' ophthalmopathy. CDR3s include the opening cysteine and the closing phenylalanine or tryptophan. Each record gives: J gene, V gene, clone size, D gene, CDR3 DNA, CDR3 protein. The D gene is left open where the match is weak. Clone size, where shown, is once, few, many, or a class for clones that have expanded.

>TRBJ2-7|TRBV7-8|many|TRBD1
TGTGCCAGCAGTGTTGCCGGGACAGCAAGCTCCTACGAGCAGTACTTC
CASSVAGTASSYEQYF
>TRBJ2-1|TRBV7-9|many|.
TGTGCCAGCAGCTTAATTGAGGTTGACAATGAGCAGTTCTTC
CASSLIEVDNEQFF
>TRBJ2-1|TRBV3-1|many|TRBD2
TGTGCCAGCAGCCGAGGGTGGACTAGCGGGGCCGAGCAGTTCTTC
CASSRGWTSGAEQFF
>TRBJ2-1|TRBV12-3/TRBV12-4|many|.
TGTGCCAGCAGTTTTTCTAGGCCCGACAATGAGCAGTTCTTC
CASSFSRPDNEQFF
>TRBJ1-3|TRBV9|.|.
TGTGCCAGCAGCGTAGGCGGGAAGAACACCATATATTTT
CASSVGGKNTIYF
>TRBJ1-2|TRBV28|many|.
TGTGCCAGCAACATACGCGTAGGAGGTGGCTACACCTTC
CASNIRVGGGYTF
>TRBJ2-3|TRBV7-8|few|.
TGTGCCAGCAGCTTAGGTGTCGCGCGAAACACAGATACGCAGTATTTT
CASSLGVARNTDTQYF
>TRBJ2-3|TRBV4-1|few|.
TGCGCCAGCAGCCACTACTTCAGGGCCCTGAGCACAGATACGCAGTATTTT
CASSHYFRALSTDTQYF
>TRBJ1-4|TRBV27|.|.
TGTGCCAGCAGTTCTGAGACATCGGACGAAAAACTGTTTTTT
CASSSETSDEKLFF
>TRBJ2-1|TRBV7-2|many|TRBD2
TGTGCCAGCAGCTTTAGCGGGGGGGCCGGGGGAAATGAGCAGTTCTTC
CASSFSGGAGGNEQFF
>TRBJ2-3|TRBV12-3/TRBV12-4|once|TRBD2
TGTGCCAGCAGTTTCACCAGCGGGGGGGTGGATACGCAGTATTTT
CASSFTSGGVDTQYF
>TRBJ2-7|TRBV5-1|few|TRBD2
TGCGCCAGCAGCTTGGGGGGACTAGCGGGGGGCACGCTGAATTCCGAGCAGTACTTC
CASSLGGLAGGTLNSEQYF
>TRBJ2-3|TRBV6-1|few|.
TGTGCCAGCACCCTTCCCGGGGGGCCCACAGATACGCAGTATTTT
CASTLPGGPTDTQYF
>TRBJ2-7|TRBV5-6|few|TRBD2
TGTGCCAGCCTGGCGGGACTAAGCTCCGAGCAGTACTTC
CASLAGLSSEQYF
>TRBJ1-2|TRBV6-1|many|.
TGTGCCAGCAGGTATAGGATGGCCCAAGGCGACTATGGCTACACCTTC
CASRYRMAQGDYGYTF